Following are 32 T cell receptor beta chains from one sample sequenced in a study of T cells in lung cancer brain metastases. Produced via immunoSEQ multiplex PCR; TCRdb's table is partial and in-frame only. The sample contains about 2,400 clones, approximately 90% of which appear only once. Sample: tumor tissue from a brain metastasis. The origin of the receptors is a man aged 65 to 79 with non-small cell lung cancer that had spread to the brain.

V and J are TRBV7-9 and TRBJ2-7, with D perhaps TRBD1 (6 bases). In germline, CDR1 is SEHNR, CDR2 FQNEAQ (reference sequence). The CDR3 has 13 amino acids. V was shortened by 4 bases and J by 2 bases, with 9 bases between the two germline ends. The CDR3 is CASSSGHTYEQYF. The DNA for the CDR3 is TGTGCCAGCAGCTCGGGACATACCTACGAGCAGTACTTC.

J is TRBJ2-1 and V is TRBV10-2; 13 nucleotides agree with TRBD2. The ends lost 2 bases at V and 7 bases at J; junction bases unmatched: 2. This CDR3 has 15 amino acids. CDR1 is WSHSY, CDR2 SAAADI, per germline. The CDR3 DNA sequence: TGCGCCAGCAGTGAGACTAGCGGGAGGGGGAATGAGCAGTTCTTC. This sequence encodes CASSETSGRGNEQFF.

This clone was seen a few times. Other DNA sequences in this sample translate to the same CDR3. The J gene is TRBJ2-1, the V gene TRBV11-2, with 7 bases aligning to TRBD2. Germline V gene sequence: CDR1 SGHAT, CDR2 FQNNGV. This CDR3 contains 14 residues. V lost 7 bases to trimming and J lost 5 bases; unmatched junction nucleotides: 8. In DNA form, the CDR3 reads TGTGCCAGCACCGCGGGCAGCGGGGACAATGAGCAGTTCTTC. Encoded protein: CASTAGSGDNEQFF.

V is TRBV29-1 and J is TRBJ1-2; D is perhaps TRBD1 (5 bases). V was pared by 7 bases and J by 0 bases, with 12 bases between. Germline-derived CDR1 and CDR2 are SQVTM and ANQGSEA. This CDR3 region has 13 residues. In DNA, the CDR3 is TGCAGCGGTCGCCCGGGACCTAACTATGGCTACACCTTC. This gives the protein CSGRPGPNYGYTF.

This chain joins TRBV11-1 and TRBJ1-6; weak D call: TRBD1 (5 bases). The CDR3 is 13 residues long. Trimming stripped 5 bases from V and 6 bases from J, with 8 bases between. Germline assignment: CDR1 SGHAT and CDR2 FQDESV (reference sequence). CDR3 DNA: TGTGCCAGCAGCCCTGACAGTAATTCACCCCTCCACTTT. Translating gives CASSPDSNSPLHF.

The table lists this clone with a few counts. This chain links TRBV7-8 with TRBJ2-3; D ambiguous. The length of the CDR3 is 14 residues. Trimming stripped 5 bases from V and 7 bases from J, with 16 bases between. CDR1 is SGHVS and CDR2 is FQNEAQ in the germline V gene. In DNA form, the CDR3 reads TGTGCCAGCAGCCCCCAGACCCTAACCCATACGCAGTATTTT. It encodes CASSPQTLTHTQYF.

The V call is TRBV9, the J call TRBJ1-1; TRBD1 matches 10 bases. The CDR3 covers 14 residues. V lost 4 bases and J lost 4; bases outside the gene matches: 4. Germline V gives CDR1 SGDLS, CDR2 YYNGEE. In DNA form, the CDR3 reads TGTGCCAGCAGCCCCCGGACAGGGGGCACTGAAGCTTTCTTT. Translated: CASSPRTGGTEAFF.

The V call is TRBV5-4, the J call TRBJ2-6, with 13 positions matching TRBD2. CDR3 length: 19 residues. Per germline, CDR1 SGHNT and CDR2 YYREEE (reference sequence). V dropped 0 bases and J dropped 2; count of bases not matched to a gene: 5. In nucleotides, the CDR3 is TGTGCCAGCAGCTTGGGACTAGCGGGGGGTCGGACTGGGGCCAACGTCCTGACTTTC. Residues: CASSLGLAGGRTGANVLTF.

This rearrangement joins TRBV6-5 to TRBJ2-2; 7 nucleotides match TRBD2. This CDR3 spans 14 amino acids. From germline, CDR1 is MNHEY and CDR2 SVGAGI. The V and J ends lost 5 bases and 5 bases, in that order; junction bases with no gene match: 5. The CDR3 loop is CASSHPAGTGELFF. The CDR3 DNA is TGTGCCAGCAGTCACCCAGCGGGGACCGGGGAGCTGTTTTTT.

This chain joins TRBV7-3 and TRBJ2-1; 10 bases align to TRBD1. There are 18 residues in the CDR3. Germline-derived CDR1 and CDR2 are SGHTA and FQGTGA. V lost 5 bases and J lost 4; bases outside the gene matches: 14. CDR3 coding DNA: TGTGCCAGCAGCCGGGGGGAGACAGGGGGCTCCCTATACAATGAGCAGTTCTTC. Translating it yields CASSRGETGGSLYNEQFF. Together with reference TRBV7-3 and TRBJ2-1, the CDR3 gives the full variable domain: GAGVSQTPSNKVTEKGKYVELRCDPISGHTALYWYRQSLGQGPEFLIYFQGTGAADDSGLPNDRFFAVRPEGSVSTLKIQRTERGDSAVYLCASSRGETGGSLYNEQFFGPGTRLTVL.

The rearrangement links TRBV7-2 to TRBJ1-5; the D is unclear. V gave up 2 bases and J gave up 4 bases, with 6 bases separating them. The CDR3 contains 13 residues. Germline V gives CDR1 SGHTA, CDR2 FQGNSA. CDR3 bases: TGTGCCAGCAGCTTACGCGGGAATCAGCCCCAGCATTTT. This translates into CASSLRGNQPQHF. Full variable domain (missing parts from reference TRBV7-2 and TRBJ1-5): GAGVSQSPSNKVTEKGKDVELRCDPISGHTALYWYRQSLGQGLEFLIYFQGNSAPDKSGLPSDRFSAERTGGSVSTLTIQRTQQEDSAVYLCASSLRGNQPQHFGDGTRLSIL.

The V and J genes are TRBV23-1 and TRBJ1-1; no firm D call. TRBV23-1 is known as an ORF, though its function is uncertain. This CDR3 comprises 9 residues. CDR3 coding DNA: TGCGCTCTTTACACTGAAGCTTTCTTT. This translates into CALYTEAFF.

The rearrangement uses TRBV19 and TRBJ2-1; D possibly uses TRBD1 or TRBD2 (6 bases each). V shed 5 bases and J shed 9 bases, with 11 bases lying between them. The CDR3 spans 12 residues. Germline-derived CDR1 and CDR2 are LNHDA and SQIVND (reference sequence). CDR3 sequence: CASSWGAAEQFF. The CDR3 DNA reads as TGTGCCAGTAGTTGGGGGGCTGCTGAGCAGTTCTTC.

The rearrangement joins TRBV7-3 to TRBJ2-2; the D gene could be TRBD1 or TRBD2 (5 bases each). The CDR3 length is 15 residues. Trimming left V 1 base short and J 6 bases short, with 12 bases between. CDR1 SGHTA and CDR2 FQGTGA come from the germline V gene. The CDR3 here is CASSLNSGLAGELFF. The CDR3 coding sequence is TGTGCCAGCAGCTTAAATTCGGGGCTTGCCGGGGAGCTGTTTTTT.

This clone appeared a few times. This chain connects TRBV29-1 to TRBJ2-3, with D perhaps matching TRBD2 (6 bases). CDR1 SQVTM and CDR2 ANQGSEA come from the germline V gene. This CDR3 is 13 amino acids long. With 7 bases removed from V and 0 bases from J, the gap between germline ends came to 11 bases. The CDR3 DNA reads TGCAGCGGTTCGGGAGTTAGCACAGATACGCAGTATTTT. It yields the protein CSGSGVSTDTQYF.

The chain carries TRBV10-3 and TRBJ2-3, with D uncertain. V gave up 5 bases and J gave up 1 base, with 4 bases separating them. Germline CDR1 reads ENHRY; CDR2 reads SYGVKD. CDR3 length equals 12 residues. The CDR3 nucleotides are TGTGCCATCAGTTCCGGCACAGATACGCAGTATTTT. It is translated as CAISSGTDTQYF.

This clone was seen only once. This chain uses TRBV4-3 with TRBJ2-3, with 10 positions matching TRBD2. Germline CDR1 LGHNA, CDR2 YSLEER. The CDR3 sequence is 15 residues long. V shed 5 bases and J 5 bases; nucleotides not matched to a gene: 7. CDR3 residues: CASSSGLADIDTQYF. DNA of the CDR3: TGCGCCAGCAGCTCTGGACTAGCGGATATAGATACGCAGTATTTT.

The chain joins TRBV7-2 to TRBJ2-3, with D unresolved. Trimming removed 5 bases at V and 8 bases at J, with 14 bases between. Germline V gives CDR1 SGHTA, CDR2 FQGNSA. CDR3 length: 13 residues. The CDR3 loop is CASSLDDASTQYF. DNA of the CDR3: TGTGCCAGCAGCCTAGACGACGCAAGTACGCAGTATTTT.

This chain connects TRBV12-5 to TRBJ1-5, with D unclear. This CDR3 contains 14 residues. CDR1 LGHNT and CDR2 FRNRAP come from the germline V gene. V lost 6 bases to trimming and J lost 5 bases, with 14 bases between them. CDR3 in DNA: TGTGCTAGTGGATATTCCGACGTATATCAGCCCCAGCATTTT. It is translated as CASGYSDVYQPQHF.

CDR3 in amino acids: CASSFGQGNEQYF. The CDR3 DNA reads TGTGCCAGCAGCTTCGGACAGGGGAACGAGCAGTACTTC. The chain recombines TRBV5-4 with TRBJ2-7; 9 bases match TRBD1. Germline V gives CDR1 SGHNT, CDR2 YYREEE (reference sequence). The V and J ends lost 2 bases and 5 bases, in that order; junction bases with no gene match: 2. This CDR3 spans 13 amino acids.

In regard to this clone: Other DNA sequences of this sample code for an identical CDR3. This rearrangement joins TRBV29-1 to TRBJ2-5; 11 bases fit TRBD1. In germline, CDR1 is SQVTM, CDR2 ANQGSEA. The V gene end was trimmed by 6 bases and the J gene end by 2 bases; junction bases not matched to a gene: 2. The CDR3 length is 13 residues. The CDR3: CSVGTGGQETQYF. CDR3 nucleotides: TGCAGCGTCGGGACAGGGGGACAAGAGACCCAGTACTTC.

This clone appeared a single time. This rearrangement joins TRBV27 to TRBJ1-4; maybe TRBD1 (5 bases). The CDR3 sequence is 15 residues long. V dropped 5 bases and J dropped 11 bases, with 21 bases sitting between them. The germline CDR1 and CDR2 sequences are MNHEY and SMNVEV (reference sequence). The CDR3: CASSPSSGRLLKLFF. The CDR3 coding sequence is TGTGCCAGCAGTCCCTCCTCGGGGCGGCTGTTGAAACTGTTTTTT.

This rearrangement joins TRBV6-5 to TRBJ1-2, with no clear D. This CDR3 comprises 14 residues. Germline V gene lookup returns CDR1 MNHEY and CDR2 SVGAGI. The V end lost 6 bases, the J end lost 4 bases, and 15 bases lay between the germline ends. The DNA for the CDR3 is TGTGCCAGCAGCCCAGGTCCCACATCCTATGGCTACACCTTC. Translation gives CASSPGPTSYGYTF.

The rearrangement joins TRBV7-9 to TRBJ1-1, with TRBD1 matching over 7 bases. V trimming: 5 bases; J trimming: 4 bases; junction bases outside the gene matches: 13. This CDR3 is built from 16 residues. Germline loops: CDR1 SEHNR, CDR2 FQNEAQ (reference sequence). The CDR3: CASSQNKGAGSTEAFF. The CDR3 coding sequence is TGTGCCAGCAGCCAAAACAAGGGGGCTGGGAGCACTGAAGCTTTCTTT.

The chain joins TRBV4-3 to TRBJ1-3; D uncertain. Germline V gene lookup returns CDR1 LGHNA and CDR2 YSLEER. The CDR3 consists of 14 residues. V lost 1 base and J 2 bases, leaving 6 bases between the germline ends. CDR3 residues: CASSQAVTGNTIYF. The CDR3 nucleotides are TGCGCCAGCAGCCAAGCCGTGACTGGAAACACCATATATTTT.

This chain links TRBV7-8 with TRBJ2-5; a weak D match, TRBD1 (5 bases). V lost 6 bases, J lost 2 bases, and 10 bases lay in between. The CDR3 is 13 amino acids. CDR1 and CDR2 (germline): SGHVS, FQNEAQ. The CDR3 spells CASSLNRQETQYF. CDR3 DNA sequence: TGTGCCAGCAGTTTAAACAGGCAAGAGACCCAGTACTTC.

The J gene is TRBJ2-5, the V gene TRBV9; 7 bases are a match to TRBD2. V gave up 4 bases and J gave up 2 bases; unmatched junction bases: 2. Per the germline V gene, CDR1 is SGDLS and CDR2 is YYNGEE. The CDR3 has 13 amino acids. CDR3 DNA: TGTGCCAGCAGCCTGGGGGGGCAAGAGACCCAGTACTTC. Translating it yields CASSLGGQETQYF.

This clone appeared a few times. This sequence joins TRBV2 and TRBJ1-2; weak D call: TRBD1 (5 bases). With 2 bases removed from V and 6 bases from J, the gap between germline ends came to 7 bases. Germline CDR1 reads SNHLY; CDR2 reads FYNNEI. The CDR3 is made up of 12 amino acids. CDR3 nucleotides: TGTGCCAGCAGTGAAAGGGGCAATGGCTACACCTTC. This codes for CASSERGNGYTF. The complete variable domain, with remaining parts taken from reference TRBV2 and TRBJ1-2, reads EPEVTQTPSHQVTQMGQEVILRCVPISNHLYFYWYRQILGQKVEFLVSFYNNEISEKSEIFDDQFSVERPDGSNFTLKIRSTKLEDSAMYFCASSERGNGYTFGSGTRLTVV.

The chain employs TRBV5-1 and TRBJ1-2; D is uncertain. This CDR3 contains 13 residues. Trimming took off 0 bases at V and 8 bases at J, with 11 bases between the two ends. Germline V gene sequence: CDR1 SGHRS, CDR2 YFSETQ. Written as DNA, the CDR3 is TGCGCCAGCAGCTTGGCCGAAGACAAGGGCTACACCTTC. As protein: CASSLAEDKGYTF. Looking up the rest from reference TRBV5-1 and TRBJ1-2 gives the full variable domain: KAGVTQTPRYLIKTRGQQVTLSCSPISGHRSVSWYQQTPGQGLQFLFEYFSETQRNKGNFPGRFSGRQFSNSRSEMNVSTLELGDSALYLCASSLAEDKGYTFGSGTRLTVV.

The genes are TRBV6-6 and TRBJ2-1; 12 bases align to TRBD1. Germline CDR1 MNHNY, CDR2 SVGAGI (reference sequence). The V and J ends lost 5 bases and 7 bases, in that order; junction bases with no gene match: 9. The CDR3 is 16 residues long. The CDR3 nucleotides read TGTGCCAGCAGTCTCCCTCGGGACAGGGGGCGGAATGAGCAGTTCTTC. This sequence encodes CASSLPRDRGRNEQFF.

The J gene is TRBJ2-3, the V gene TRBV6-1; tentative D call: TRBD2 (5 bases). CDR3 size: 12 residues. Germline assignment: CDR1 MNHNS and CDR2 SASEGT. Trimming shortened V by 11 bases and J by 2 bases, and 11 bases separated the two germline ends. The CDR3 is CAGRATTDTQYF. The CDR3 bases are TGTGCCGGGCGGGCAACCACAGATACGCAGTATTTT.

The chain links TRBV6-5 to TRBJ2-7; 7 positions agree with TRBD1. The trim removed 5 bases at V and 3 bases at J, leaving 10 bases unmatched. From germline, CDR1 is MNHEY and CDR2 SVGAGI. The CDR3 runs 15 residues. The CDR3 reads CASSPPDRNLYEQYF. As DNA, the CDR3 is TGTGCCAGCAGTCCCCCGGACAGGAATCTCTACGAGCAGTACTTC.